This T cell receptor (beta chain) came from a study of cytomegalovirus exposure and HLA in healthy donors. The PCR made use of 60 Vbeta and 13 Jbeta primers. Profiling relied on immunoSEQ multiplex PCR, and the TCRdb table lists in-frame clones only, not all of them. Altogether some 150,000 clones are present, around 80% being singletons, with the ten largest covering over 3%. Germline CDR1 is MNHEY and CDR2 is SMNVEV (reference sequence). This CDR3 is built from 12 residues. V was trimmed by 5 bases and J by 1 base, leaving 3 bases between them. The sequencing sample was made of PBMCs. This clonotype originated in a man aged 40-49 years in good health and CMV-seronegative. The V call is TRBV27, the J call TRBJ1-5; D call uncertain. CDR3 bases: TGTGCCAGCAGTCCGAGCAATCAGCCCCAGCATTTT. It translates to CASSPSNQPQHF.